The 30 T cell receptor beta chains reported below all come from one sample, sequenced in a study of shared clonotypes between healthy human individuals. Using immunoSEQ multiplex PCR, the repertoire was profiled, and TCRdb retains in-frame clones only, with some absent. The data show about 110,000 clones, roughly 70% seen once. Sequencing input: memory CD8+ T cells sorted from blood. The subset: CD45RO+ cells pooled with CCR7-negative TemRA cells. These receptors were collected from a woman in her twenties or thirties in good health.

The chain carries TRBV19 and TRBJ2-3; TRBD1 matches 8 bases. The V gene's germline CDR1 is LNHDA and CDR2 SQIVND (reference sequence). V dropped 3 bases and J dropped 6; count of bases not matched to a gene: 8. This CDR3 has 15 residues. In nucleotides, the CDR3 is TGTGCCAGTAGTATTAGCACAGGGGGTACGGATACGCAGTATTTT. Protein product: CASSISTGGTDTQYF.

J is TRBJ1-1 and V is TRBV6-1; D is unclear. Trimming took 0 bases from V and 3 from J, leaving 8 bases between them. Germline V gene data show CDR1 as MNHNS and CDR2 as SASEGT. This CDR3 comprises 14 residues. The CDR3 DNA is TGTGCCAGCAGTGAAGCAGGGAGCGACACTGAAGCTTTCTTT. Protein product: CASSEAGSDTEAFF.

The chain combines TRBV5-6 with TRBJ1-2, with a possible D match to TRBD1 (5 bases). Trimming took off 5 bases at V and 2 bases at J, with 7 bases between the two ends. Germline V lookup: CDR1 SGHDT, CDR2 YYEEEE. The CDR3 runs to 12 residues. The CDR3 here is CASRRGNYGYTF. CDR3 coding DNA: TGTGCCAGCAGACGGGGGAACTATGGCTACACCTTC. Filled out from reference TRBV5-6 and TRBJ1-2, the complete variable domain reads DAGVTQSPTHLIKTRGQQVTLRCSPKSGHDTVSWYQQALGQGPQFIFQYYEEEERQRGNFPDRFSGHQFPNYSSELNVNALLLGDSALYLCASRRGNYGYTFGSGTRLTVV.

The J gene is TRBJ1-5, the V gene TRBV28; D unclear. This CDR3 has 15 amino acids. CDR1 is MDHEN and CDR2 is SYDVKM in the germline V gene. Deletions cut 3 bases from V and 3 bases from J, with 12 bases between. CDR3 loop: CASSFEGEDNQPQHF. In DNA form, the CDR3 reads TGTGCCAGCAGTTTTGAGGGCGAGGACAATCAGCCCCAGCATTTT.

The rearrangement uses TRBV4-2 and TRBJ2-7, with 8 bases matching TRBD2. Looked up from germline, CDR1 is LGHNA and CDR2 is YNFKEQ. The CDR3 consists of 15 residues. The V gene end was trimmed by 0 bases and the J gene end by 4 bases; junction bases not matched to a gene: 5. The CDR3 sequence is CASSQDTSGKYEQYF. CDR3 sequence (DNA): TGTGCCAGCAGCCAAGATACTAGCGGAAAATACGAGCAGTACTTC.

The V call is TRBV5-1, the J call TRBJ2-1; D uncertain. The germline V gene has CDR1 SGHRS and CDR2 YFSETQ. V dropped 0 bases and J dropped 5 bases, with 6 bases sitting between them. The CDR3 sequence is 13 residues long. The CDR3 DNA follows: TGCGCCAGCAGCTTGGAGCCAGACAATGAGCAGTTCTTC. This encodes CASSLEPDNEQFF.

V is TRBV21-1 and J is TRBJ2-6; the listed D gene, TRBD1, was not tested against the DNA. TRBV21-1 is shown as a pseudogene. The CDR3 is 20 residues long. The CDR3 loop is CASNRGGDRTRGSGANVLTF. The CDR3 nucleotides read TGTGCCAGCAACAGGGGTGGGGACAGAACCAGGGGCTCTGGGGCCAACGTCCTGACTTTC.

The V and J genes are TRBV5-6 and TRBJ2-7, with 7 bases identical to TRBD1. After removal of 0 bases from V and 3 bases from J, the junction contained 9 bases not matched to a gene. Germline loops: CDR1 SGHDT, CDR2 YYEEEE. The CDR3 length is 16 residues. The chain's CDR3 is CASSLEGAGPSYEQYF. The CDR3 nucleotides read TGTGCCAGCAGCTTGGAGGGGGCAGGGCCCAGCTACGAGCAGTACTTC.

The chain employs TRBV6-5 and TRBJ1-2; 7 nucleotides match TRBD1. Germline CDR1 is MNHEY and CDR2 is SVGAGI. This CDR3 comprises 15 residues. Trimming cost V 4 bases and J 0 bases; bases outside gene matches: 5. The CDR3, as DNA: TGTGCCAGCAGTTTGAAGGACAGGCCTAACTATGGCTACACCTTC. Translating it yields CASSLKDRPNYGYTF.

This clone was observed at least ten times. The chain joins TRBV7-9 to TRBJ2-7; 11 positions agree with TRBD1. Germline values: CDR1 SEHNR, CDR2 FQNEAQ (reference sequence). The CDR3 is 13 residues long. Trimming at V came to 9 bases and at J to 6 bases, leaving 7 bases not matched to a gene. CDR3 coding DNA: TGTGCCAGTTCGGACAGGGGGCCTAGCGAGCAGTACTTC. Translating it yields CASSDRGPSEQYF.

The CDR3 here is CASSDRDWAYEQYF. The CDR3 DNA sequence: TGTGCCAGCAGTGACCGGGACTGGGCCTACGAGCAGTACTTC. V gene TRBV14 combines with J gene TRBJ2-7; D may be TRBD2 (6 bases). Germline CDR1 is SGHDN and CDR2 is FVKESK. With 6 bases removed from V and 2 bases from J, the gap between germline ends came to 14 bases. This CDR3 region has 14 residues.

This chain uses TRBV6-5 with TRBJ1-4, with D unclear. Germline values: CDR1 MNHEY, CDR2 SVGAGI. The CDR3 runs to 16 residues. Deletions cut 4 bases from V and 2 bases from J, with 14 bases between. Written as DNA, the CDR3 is TGTGCCAGCAGTTCTGGGCTCATTGGGACTAATGAAAAACTGTTTTTT. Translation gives CASSSGLIGTNEKLFF.

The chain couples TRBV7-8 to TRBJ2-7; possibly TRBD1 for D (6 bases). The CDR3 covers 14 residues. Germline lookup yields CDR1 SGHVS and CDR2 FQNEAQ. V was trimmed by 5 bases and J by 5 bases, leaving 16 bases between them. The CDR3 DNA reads TGTGCCAGCAGCGCAGTACAGGGATGGCACGAGCAGTACTTC. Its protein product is CASSAVQGWHEQYF.

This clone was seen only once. The CDR3 region has the DNA TGTGCCAGCAGGGGGCCGACAGGGGGTAGCAATCAGCCCCAGCATTTT. Protein product: CASRGPTGGSNQPQHF. The chain recombines TRBV28 with TRBJ1-5; 9 nucleotides agree with TRBD1. Germline values: CDR1 MDHEN, CDR2 SYDVKM. This CDR3 has 16 amino acids. Losses at the gene ends were 6 bases for V and 0 bases for J; bases not matched to a gene: 6.

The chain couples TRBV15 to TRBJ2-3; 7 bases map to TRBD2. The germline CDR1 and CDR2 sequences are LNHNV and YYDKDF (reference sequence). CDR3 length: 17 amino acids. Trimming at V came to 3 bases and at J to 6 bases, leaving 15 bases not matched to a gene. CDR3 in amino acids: CATSSIDLAELWDTQYF. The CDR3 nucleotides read TGTGCCACCAGCAGCATTGACCTAGCGGAGCTGTGGGATACGCAGTATTTT.

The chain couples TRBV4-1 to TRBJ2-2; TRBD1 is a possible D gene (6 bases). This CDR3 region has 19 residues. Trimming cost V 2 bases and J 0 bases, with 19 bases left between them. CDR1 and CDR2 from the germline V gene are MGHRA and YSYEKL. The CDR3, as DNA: TGCGCCAGCAGCCAAACCTCCTGGGGGCCCCATCCGAACACCGGGGAGCTGTTTTTT. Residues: CASSQTSWGPHPNTGELFF.

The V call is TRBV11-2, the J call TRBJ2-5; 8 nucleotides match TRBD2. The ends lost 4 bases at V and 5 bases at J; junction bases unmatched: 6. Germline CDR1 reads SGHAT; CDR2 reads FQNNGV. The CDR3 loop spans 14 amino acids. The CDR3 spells CASSSAGGGETQYF. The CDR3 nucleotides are TGTGCCAGCAGCTCGGCGGGGGGCGGTGAGACCCAGTACTTC.

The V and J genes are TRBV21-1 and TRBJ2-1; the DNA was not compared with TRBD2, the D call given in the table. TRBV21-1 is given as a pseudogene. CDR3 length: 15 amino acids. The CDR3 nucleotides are TGTGCCAGCAACGGGGAGTCGGGCGGGGGAAATGAGCAGTTCTTC. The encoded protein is CASNGESGGGNEQFF.

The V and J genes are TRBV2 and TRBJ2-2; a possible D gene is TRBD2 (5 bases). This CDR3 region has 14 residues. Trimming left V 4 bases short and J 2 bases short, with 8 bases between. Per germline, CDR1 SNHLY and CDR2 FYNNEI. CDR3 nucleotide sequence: TGTGCCAGCAGTGTAGCGACTAACACCGGGGAGCTGTTTTTT. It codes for CASSVATNTGELFF.

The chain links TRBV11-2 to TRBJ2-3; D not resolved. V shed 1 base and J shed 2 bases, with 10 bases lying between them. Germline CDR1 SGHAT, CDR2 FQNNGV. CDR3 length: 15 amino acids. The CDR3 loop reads CASSLVQASTDTQYF. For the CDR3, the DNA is TGTGCCAGCAGCTTAGTCCAGGCCTCCACAGATACGCAGTATTTT. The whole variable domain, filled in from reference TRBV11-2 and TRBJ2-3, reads EAGVAQSPRYKIIEKRQSVAFWCNPISGHATLYWYQQILGQGPKLLIQFQNNGVVDDSQLPKDRFSAERLKGVDSTLKIQPAKLEDSAVYLCASSLVQASTDTQYFGPGTRLTVL.

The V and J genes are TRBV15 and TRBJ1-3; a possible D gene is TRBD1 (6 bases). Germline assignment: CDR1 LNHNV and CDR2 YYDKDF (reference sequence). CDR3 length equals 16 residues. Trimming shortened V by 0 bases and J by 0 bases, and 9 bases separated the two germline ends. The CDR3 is CATSRDGQSSGNTIYF. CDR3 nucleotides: TGTGCCACCAGCAGAGACGGACAGTCCTCTGGAAACACCATATATTTT.

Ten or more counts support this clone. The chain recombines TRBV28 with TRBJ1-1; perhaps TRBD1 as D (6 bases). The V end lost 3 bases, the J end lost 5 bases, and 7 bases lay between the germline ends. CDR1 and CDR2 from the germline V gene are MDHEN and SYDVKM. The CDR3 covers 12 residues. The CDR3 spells CASSFGQTEAFF. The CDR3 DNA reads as TGTGCCAGCAGTTTTGGACAGACTGAAGCTTTCTTT.

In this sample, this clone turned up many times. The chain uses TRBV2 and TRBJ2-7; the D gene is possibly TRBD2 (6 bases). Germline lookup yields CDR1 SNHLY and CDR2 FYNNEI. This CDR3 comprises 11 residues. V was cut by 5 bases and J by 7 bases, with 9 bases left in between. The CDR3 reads CASSNSGEQYF. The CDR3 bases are TGTGCCAGCAGTAATAGCGGAGAGCAGTACTTC. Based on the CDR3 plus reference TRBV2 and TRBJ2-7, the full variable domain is EPEVTQTPSHQVTQMGQEVILRCVPISNHLYFYWYRQILGQKVEFLVSFYNNEISEKSEIFDDQFSVERPDGSNFTLKIRSTKLEDSAMYFCASSNSGEQYFGPGTRLTVT.

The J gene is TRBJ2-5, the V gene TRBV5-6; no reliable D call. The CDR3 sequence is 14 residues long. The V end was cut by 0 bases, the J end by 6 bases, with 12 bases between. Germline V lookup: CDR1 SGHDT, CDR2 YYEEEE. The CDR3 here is CASSLARPHQTQYF. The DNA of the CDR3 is TGTGCCAGCAGCTTGGCCAGACCACATCAGACCCAGTACTTC.

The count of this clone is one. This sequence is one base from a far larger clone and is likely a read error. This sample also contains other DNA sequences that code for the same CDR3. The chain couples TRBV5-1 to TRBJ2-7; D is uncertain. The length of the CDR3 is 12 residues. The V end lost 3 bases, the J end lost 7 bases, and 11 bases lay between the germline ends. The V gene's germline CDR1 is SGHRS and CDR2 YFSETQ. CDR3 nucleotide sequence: TGCGCCAGCAGCTCTCCCCGTGAGGAGCAGTACTTC. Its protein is CASSSPREEQYF.

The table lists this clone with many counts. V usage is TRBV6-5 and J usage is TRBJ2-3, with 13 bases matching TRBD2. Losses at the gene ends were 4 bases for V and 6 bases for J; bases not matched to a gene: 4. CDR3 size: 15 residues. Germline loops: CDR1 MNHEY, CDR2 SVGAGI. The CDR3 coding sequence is TGTGCCAGCAGTTTCCCGACTAGCGGGAGGGATACGCAGTATTTT. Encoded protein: CASSFPTSGRDTQYF.

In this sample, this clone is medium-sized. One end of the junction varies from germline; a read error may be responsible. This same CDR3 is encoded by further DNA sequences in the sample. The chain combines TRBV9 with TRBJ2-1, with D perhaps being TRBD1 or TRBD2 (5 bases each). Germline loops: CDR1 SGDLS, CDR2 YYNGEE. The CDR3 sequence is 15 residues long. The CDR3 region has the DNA TGTGCCAGCAGCGACCAAGGGACGGGCTACGATGAGCAGTTCTTC. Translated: CASSDQGTGYDEQFF.

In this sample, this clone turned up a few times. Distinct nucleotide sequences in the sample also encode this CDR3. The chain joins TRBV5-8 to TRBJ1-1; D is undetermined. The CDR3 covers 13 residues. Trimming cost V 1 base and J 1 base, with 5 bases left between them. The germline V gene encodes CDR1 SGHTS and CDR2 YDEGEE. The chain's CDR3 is CASSLTANTEAFF. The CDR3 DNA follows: TGTGCCAGCAGCTTGACAGCGAACACTGAAGCTTTCTTT.

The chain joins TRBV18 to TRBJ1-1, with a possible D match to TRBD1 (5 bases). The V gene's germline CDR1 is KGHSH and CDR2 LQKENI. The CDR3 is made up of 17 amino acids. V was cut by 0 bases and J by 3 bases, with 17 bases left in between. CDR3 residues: CASSPPARVTLYTEAFF. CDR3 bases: TGTGCCAGCTCACCACCAGCCAGGGTTACCCTCTACACTGAAGCTTTCTTT.

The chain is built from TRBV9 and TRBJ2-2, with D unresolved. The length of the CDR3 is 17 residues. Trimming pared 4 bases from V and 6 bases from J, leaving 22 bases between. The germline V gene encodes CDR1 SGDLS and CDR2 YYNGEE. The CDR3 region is CASSPRLGNRVAGELFF. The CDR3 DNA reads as TGTGCCAGCAGCCCCCGCCTGGGAAATAGAGTCGCCGGGGAGCTGTTTTTT. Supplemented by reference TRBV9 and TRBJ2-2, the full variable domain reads DSGVTQTPKHLITATGQRVTLRCSPRSGDLSVYWYQQSLDQGLQFLIQYYNGEERAKGNILERFSAQQFPDLHSELNLSSLELGDSALYFCASSPRLGNRVAGELFFGEGSRLTVL.